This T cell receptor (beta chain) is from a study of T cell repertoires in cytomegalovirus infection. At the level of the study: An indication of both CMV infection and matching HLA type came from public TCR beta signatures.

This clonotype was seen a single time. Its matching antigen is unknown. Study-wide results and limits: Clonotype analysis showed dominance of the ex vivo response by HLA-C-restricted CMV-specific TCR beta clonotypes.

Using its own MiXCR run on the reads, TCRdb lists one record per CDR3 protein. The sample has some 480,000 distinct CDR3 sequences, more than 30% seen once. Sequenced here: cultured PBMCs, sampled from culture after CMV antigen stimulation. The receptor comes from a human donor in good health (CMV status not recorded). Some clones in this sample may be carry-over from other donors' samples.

This chain's CDR3 is CSAIGLTTDTQYF. CDR3 in DNA: TGCAGTGCTATAGGACTAACAACAGATACGCAGTATTTT. This chain uses TRBV20-1 with TRBJ2-3; tentative D call: TRBD2 (6 bases). Trimming stripped 4 bases from V and 3 bases from J, with 11 bases between. CDR1 is DFQATT, CDR2 SNEGSKA, per germline (reference sequence). The CDR3 runs to 13 residues.